One T cell receptor beta chain is described in this entry. This entry belongs to a study of blood T cell repertoires in COVID-19. The wider study: The study drew acute and convalescent COVID-19 samples from the United States, Italy and Spain. The cDNA or gDNA used as material had been derived from T cells, B-cell-depleted T cells, or PBMCs.

Recruitment covered fewer than 25 US areas and drew participants whose ages spanned roughly 18 to 89 years. Study processing details: Amplification from reference gene primers served as the basis for estimated nucleated cell counts. Using immunoSEQ multiplex PCR, the repertoire was profiled, and TCRdb retains in-frame clones only, with some absent. From that table come the V and J calls and clone size; the DNA was used to work out D and trimming. The sample has about 300,000 clones, 70% to 90% seen once. Germline V gene sequence: CDR1 MNHEY, CDR2 SVGAGI. CDR3 length: 14 residues. Trimming took 4 bases from V and 4 from J, leaving 10 bases between them.

The clonotype originates from a woman aged 18 to 35 who had recovered from COVID-19. The chain has TRBV6-5 and TRBJ2-2, with D possibly matching TRBD2 (6 bases). The specimen sequenced was PBMCs or T cells enriched from blood (not recorded which). The CDR3 protein is CASSWRAFTGELFF. DNA for the CDR3: TGTGCCAGCAGTTGGAGGGCCTTCACCGGGGAGCTGTTTTTT.